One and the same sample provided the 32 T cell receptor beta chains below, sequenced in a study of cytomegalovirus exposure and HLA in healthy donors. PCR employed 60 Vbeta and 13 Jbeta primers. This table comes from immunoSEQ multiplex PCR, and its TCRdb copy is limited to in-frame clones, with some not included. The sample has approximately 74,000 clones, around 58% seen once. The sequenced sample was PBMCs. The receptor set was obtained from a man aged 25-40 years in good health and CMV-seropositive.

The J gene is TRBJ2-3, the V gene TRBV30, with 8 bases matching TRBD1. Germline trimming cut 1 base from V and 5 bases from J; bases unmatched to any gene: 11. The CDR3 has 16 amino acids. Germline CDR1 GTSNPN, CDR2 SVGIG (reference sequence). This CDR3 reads CAWSGFVGTGGDTQYF. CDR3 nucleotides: TGTGCCTGGAGTGGGTTTGTCGGGACAGGAGGAGATACGCAGTATTTT.

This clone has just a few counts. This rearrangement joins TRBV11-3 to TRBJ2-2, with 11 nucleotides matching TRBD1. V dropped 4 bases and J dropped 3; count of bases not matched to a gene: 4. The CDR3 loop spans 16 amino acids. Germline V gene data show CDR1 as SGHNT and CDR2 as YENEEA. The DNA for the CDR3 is TGTGCCAGCAGCTATGGACAGGGGGCCGACACCGGGGAGCTGTTTTTT. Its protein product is CASSYGQGADTGELFF.

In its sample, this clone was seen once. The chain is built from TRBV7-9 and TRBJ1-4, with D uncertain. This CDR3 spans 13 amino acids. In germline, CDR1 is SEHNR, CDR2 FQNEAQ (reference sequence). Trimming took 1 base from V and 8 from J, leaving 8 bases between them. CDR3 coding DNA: TGTGCCAGCAGCTTAGGGACGGGGGAAAAACTGTTTTTT. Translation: CASSLGTGEKLFF.

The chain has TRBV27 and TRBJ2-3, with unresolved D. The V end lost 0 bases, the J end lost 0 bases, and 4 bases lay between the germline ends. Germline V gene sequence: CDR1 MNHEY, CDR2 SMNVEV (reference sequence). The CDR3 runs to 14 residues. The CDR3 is CASSLSTSTDTQYF. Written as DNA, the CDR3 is TGTGCCAGCAGTTTATCGACAAGCACAGATACGCAGTATTTT.

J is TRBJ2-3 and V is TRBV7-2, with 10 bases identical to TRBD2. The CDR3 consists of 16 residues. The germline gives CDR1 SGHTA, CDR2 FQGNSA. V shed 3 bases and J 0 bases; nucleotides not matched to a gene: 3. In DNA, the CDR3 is TGTGCCAGCAGCTTTAGTAGCGGGGGGAGCACAGATACGCAGTATTTT. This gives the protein CASSFSSGGSTDTQYF.

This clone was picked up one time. The CDR3 loop is CASSLGGARLTDTQYF. In DNA form, the CDR3 reads TGTGCCAGCAGTTTAGGGGGGGCCCGCCTAACAGATACGCAGTATTTT. The V gene is TRBV27, the J gene TRBJ2-3, with D possibly TRBD2 on 7 matching bases. Germline V gene lookup returns CDR1 MNHEY and CDR2 SMNVEV (reference sequence). V shed 2 bases and J shed 3 bases, with 15 bases lying between them. The CDR3 has 16 residues.

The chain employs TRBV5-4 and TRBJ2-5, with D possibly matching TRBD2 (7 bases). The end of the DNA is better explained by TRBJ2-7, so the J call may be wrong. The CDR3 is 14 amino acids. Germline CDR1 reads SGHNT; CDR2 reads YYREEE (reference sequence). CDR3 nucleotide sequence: TGTGCCAGCAGCTCCACAGGGACTAACTACGAGCAGTACTTC. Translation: CASSSTGTNYEQYF.

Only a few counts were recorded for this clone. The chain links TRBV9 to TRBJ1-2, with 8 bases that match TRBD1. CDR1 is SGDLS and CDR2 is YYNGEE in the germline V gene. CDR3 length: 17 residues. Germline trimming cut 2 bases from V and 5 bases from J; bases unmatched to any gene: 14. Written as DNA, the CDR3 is TGTGCCAGCAGCGTCGACAGGGGACCCTCCGTTGGGTATGGCTACACCTTC. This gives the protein CASSVDRGPSVGYGYTF.

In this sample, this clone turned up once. CDR3: CASSNLRGRAGELFF. The CDR3 coding sequence is TGTGCCAGCAGCAATCTCAGGGGGAGAGCCGGGGAGCTGTTTTTT. V is TRBV11-2 and J is TRBJ2-2, with 7 positions matching TRBD1. The CDR3 totals 15 residues. Looked up from germline, CDR1 is SGHAT and CDR2 is FQNNGV. V dropped 5 bases and J dropped 6; count of bases not matched to a gene: 9.

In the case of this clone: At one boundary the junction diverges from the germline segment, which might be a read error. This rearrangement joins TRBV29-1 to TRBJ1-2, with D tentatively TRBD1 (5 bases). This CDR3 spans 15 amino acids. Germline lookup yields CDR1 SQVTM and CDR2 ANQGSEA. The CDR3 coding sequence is TGCAGCCTTGAGACCGGAGGGGCTCTTGGGTATGGCTACACCTTC. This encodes CSLETGGALGYGYTF.

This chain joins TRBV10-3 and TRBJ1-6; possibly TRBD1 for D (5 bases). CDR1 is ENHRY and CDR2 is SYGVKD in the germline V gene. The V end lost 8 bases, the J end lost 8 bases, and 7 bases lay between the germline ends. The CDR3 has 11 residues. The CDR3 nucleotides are TGTGCCATCGGAGGGGATTCACCCCTCCACTTT. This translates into CAIGGDSPLHF.

CDR3 sequence: CAWTPNTGVGEAFF. The CDR3 bases are TGTGCCTGGACGCCGAACACAGGAGTCGGTGAAGCTTTCTTT. V usage is TRBV30 and J usage is TRBJ1-1, with D perhaps matching TRBD1 (5 bases). CDR3 length equals 14 residues. V lost 4 bases and J lost 7, with 19 bases in between. The germline V gene has CDR1 GTSNPN and CDR2 SVGIG (reference sequence).

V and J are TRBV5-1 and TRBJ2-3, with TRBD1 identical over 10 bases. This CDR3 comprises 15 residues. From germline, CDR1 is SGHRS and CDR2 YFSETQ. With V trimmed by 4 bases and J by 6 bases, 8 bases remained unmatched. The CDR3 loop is CASSQTGGFGDTQYF. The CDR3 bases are TGCGCCAGCAGCCAGACAGGGGGCTTCGGTGATACGCAGTATTTT.

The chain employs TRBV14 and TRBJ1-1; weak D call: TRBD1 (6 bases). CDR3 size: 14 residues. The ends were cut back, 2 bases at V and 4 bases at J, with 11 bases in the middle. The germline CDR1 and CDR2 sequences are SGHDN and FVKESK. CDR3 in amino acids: CASSQHRVPTEAFF. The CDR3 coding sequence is TGTGCCAGCAGCCAACACAGGGTGCCCACTGAAGCTTTCTTT.

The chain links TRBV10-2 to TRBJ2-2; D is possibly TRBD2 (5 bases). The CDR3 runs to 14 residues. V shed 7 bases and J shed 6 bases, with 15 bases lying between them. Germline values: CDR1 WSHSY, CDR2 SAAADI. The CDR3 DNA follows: TGCGCCAGCAATGGGGAGCTAGTAGCCGGGGAGCTGTTTTTT. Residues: CASNGELVAGELFF.

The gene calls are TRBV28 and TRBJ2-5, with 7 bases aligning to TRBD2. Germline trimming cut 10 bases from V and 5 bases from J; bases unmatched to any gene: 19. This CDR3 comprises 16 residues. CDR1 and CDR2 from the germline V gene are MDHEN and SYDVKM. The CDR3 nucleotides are TGTGCCACCGACGAACCTGGCGTAGCGGGCGGGGAGACCCAGTACTTC. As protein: CATDEPGVAGGETQYF.

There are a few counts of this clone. This CDR3 reads CASSDQRTSGGTKNIQYF. Here the CDR3 DNA reads TGTGCCAGCAGTGACCAACGGACTAGCGGGGGCACCAAAAACATTCAGTACTTC. The V call is TRBV28, the J call TRBJ2-4; 13 bases fit TRBD2. The trim removed 5 bases at V and 2 bases at J, leaving 9 bases unmatched. Per germline, CDR1 MDHEN and CDR2 SYDVKM. CDR3 length: 18 residues.

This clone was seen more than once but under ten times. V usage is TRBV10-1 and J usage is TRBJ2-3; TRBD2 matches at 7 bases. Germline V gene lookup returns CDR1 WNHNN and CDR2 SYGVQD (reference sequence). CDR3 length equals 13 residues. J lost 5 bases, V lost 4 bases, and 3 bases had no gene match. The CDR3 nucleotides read TGCGCCAGCAGTGGGTCGGGGGGAGATACGCAGTATTTT. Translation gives CASSGSGGDTQYF.

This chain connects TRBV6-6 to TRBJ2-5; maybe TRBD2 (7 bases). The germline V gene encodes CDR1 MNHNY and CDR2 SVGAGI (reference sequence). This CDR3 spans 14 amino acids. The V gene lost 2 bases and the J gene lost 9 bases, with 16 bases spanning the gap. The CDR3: CASSYGGSGGPQYF. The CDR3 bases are TGTGCCAGCAGTTACGGAGGCTCGGGGGGCCCCCAGTACTTC.

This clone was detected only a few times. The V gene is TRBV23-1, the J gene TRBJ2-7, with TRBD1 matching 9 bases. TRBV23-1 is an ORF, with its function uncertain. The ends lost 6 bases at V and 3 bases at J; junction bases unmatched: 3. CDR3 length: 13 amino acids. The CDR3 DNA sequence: TGCGCCAGCAGCAACAGGGGGCTCTACGAGCAGTACTTC. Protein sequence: CASSNRGLYEQYF.

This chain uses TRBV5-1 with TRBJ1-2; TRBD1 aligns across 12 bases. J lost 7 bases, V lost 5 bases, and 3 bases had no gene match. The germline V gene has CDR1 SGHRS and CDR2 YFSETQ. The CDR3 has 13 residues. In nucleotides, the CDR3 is TGCGCCAGCAGTCGGGACAGGGGGCTTGGCTACACCTTC. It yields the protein CASSRDRGLGYTF. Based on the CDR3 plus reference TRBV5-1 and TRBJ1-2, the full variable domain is KAGVTQTPRYLIKTRGQQVTLSCSPISGHRSVSWYQQTPGQGLQFLFEYFSETQRNKGNFPGRFSGRQFSNSRSEMNVSTLELGDSALYLCASSRDRGLGYTFGSGTRLTVV.

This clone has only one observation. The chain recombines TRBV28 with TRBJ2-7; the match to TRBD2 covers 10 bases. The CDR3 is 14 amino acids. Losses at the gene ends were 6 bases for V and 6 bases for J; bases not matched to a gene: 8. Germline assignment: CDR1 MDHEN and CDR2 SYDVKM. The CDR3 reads CASRPPERGGEQYF. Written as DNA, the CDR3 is TGTGCCAGCAGGCCCCCGGAGCGGGGGGGCGAGCAGTACTTC.

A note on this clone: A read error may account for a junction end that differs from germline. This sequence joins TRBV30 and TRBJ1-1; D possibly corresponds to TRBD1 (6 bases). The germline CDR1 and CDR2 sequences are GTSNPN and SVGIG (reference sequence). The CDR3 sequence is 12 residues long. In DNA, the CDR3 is TGTGTCTGGACAGAAAATATACTAGAAGCTTTCTTT. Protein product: CVWTENILEAFF.

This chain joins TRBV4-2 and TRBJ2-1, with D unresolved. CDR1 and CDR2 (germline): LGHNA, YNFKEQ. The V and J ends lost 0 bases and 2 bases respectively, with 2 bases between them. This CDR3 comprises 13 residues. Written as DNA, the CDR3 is TGTGCCAGCAGCCAAGACACCTACAATGAGCAGTTCTTC. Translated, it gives CASSQDTYNEQFF.

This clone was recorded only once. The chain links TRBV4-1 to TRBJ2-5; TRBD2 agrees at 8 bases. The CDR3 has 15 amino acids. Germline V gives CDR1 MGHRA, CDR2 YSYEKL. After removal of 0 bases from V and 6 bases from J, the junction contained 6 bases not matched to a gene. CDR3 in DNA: TGCGCCAGCAGCCAAGAAGGGACTAGTAAACAGACCCAGTACTTC. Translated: CASSQEGTSKQTQYF.

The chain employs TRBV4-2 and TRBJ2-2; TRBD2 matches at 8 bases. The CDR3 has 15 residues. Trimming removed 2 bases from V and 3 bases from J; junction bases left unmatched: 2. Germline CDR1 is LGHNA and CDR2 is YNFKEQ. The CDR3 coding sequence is TGTGCCAGCAGCCAACCAGCGGGGGACACCGGGGAGCTGTTTTTT. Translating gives CASSQPAGDTGELFF.

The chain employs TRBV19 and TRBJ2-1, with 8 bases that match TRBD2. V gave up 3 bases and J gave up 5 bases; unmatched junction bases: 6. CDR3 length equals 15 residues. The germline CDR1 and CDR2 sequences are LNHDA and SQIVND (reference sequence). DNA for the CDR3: TGTGCCAGTAGTATGAGCGGGAGTGTCCACAATGAGCAGTTCTTC. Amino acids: CASSMSGSVHNEQFF.

The CDR3 region has the DNA TGTGCCAGCAGTGAAGGGACAGGGGTTTCGCCCCAGCATTTT. This codes for CASSEGTGVSPQHF. The chain is built from TRBV6-1 and TRBJ1-5; 9 nucleotides align to TRBD1. This CDR3 has 14 residues. Germline CDR1 reads MNHNS; CDR2 reads SASEGT. The V segment lost 1 base and the J segment 9 bases; nucleotides outside the gene matches: 4.

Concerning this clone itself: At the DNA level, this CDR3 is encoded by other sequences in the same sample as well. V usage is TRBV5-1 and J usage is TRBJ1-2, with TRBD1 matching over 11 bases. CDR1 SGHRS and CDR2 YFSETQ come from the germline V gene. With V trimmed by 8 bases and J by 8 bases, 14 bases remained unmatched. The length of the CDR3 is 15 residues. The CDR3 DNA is TGCGCCAGTAGCCTAATGGACAGGGGGCGTGACGGCTACACCTTC. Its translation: CASSLMDRGRDGYTF.

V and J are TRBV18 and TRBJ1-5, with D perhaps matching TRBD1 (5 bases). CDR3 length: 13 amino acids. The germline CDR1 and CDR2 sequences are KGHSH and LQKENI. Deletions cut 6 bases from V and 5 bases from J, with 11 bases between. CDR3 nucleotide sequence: TGTGCCAGCTCCCGGGACTCATATCAGCCCCAGCATTTT. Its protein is CASSRDSYQPQHF.

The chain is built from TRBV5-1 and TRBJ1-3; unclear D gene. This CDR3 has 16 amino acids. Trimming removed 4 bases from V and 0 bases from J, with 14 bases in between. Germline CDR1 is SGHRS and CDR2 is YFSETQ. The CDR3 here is CASSAMGGRSGNTIYF. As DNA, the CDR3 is TGCGCCAGCAGCGCAATGGGAGGTCGCTCTGGAAACACCATATATTTT.

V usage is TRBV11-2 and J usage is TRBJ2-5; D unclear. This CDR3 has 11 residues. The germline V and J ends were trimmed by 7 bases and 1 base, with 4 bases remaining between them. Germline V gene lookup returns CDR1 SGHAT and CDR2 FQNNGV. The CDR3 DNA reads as TGTGCCAGCACATCCCAAGAGACCCAGTACTTC. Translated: CASTSQETQYF.